This T cell receptor (beta chain) was obtained from a study of CXCR3-negative and CXCR3-positive naive CD8 T cells. Study-wide context: Sequencing gave 120 million to 150 million TRB reads overall, about 1.5 +/- 0.3 million per library. Findings and limits, study-wide: CXCR3-negative naive cells had less hydrophobic TRB CDR3s than did CXCR3-positive naive cells. It was found that naive subsets had comparable surface CD5, and TCR strength was inferred from TRB CDR3 properties.

There are 13 residues in the CDR3. Per germline, CDR1 SQVTM and CDR2 ANQGSEA. For this clonotype: What it binds is unknown.

The libraries of TRB cDNA were prepared using 5' RACE with UMI labels. TCRdb reprocessed the 5' RACE reads, keeping one entry per CDR3 protein, no DNA. Here the sample table reports 90,000 to 150,000 distinct CDR3 sequences. Triplicate sorting captured about 300,000 cells each from every CD8+ T cell subset. Identification of naive CD8+ T cells rested on CD45RO-CCR7+CD27+CD95- status. Sequenced sample: naive CXCR3+ CD8+ T cells from blood. As to subset: CD45RO-CCR7+CD27+CD95- naive CD8+ T cells expressing CXCR3 (TNR3+). This rearrangement joins TRBV29-1 to TRBJ2-7; checking the TCRdb D call of TRBD1 is not possible without DNA. The source is a human donor in good health. Some clones in this sample may be carry-over from other donors' samples. CDR3 loop: CSVTGPLSYEQYF.